Presented here are 17 T cell receptor beta chains from one specimen sequenced in a study of T cells in Graves' hyperthyroidism and ophthalmopathy. The investigators amplified TCR beta CDR3 regions from RNA transcripts. The HTBI primer set drove a first-round RT-PCR of the TCR CDR3. TCRdb reprocessed the multiplex PCR reads with MiXCR, giving one entry per CDR3 protein. The sample shows approximately 400,000 distinct CDR3 sequences, roughly 14% of them seen only once. Sequences were obtained from blood. The receptors come from a woman between 18 and 29 years old with Graves' hyperthyroidism that later progressed to Graves' ophthalmopathy.

This clonotype was counted between two and nine times. The chain links TRBV20-1 to TRBJ2-2; D is ambiguous. The CDR3 is 11 amino acids. V lost 2 bases and J lost 3, with 1 base in between. Germline-derived CDR1 and CDR2 are DFQATT and SNEGSKA (reference sequence). CDR3 coding DNA: TGCAGTGCTAGACACACCGGGGAGCTGTTTTTT. It specifies CSARHTGELFF.

This sequence joins TRBV7-2 and TRBJ2-5; TRBD2 might be the D (6 bases). The germline V gene encodes CDR1 SGHTA and CDR2 FQGNSA. There are 14 residues in the CDR3. Trimming removed 5 bases from V and 5 bases from J, with 15 bases in between. This chain's CDR3 is CASSRDLLAETQYF. The CDR3, as DNA: TGTGCCAGCAGCCGAGACCTACTAGCCGAGACCCAGTACTTC.

This clonotype was recorded at least ten times. The rearrangement joins TRBV29-1 to TRBJ2-7, with TRBD1 matching 9 bases. Germline loops: CDR1 SQVTM, CDR2 ANQGSEA. This CDR3 has 13 residues. V was pared by 7 bases and J by 2 bases, with 6 bases of the junction left unmatched. The chain's CDR3 is CSARDRDTYEQYF. The CDR3, as DNA: TGCAGCGCCCGGGACAGGGACACCTACGAGCAGTACTTC.

This clonotype has only a few counts. This rearrangement joins TRBV6-2 or TRBV6-3 to TRBJ2-4; D perhaps matches TRBD1 (6 bases). The CDR3 runs 14 residues. The V and J ends lost 4 bases and 8 bases respectively, with 15 bases between them. CDR1 and CDR2 (germline): MNHEY, SVGEGT. In nucleotides, the CDR3 is TGTGCCAGCAGTTCGGGAAGACAGGCGGACATTCAGTACTTC. The encoded protein is CASSSGRQADIQYF.

The CDR3 is CSVGVRKITDTQYF. The CDR3 DNA follows: TGCAGCGTTGGGGTTCGGAAAATCACAGATACGCAGTATTTT. The chain is built from TRBV29-1 and TRBJ2-3; D ambiguous. CDR1 and CDR2 (germline): SQVTM, ANQGSEA. Trimming took off 4 bases at V and 2 bases at J, with 13 bases between the two ends. CDR3 length: 14 residues.

This clonotype was counted at least ten times. The chain has TRBV7-8 and TRBJ2-1; TRBD2 might be the D (5 bases). CDR1 SGHVS and CDR2 FQNEAQ come from the germline V gene. Trimming stripped 4 bases from V and 2 bases from J, with 18 bases between. The CDR3 covers 17 residues. The CDR3 DNA follows: TGTGCCAGCAGCTACGAGGGCGGGTTTTCGGCCTACAATGAGCAGTTCTTC. Its protein is CASSYEGGFSAYNEQFF. Together with reference TRBV7-8 and TRBJ2-1, the CDR3 gives the full variable domain: GAGVSQSPRYKVAKRGQDVALRCDPISGHVSLFWYQQALGQGPEFLTYFQNEAQLDKSGLPSDRFFAERPEGSVSTLKIQRTQQEDSAVYLCASSYEGGFSAYNEQFFGPGTRLTVL.

At least ten counts were recorded for this clonotype. The J gene is TRBJ2-1, the V gene TRBV5-1, with D tentatively TRBD2 (5 bases). Looked up from germline, CDR1 is SGHRS and CDR2 is YFSETQ. The CDR3 length is 15 residues. Trimming shortened V by 2 bases and J by 4 bases, and 13 bases separated the two germline ends. The CDR3 loop is CASSLLGSGYNEQFF. CDR3 DNA sequence: TGCGCCAGCAGCTTACTGGGGTCGGGGTACAATGAGCAGTTCTTC.

This clonotype was counted ten times or more. The rearrangement uses TRBV11-2 and TRBJ2-7; D is undetermined. This CDR3 is 14 amino acids long. Trimming shortened V by 1 base and J by 2 bases, and 9 bases separated the two germline ends. CDR1 and CDR2 (germline): SGHAT, FQNNGV. The CDR3 is CASSLGRRAYEQYF. The CDR3 bases are TGTGCCAGCAGCTTAGGGCGGAGAGCCTACGAGCAGTACTTC.

This clonotype has just a few counts. This chain connects TRBV7-8 to TRBJ2-7, with a weak D call TRBD1 (6 bases). Germline V CDR1 and CDR2: SGHVS, FQNEAQ. The V end lost 7 bases, the J end lost 6 bases, and 28 bases lay between the germline ends. The CDR3 extends over 17 amino acids. CDR3 residues: CASKLGRGYRDKGEQYF. As DNA, the CDR3 is TGTGCCAGCAAACTGGGAAGGGGGTACAGGGACAAGGGCGAGCAGTACTTC.

This clonotype occurred many times. The chain combines TRBV11-2 with TRBJ2-1, with TRBD2 identical over 16 bases. The CDR3 loop spans 18 amino acids. Germline CDR1 reads SGHAT; CDR2 reads FQNNGV. Unmatched junction bases numbered 7, after V lost 3 bases and J lost 5 bases. DNA of the CDR3: TGTGCCAGCAGCTTCTGGACAGGGACTAGCGGGAGGGACAATGAGCAGTTCTTC. Its protein product is CASSFWTGTSGRDNEQFF.

The sample holds many counts of this clonotype. The V call is TRBV5-1, the J call TRBJ2-1; D gene uncertain. V shed 1 base and J shed 0 bases, with 5 bases lying between them. The CDR3 has 14 amino acids. CDR1 and CDR2 (germline): SGHRS, YFSETQ. The CDR3 bases are TGCGCCAGCAGCTTGACGAGCTCCTACAATGAGCAGTTCTTC. It encodes CASSLTSSYNEQFF. Using reference TRBV5-1 and TRBJ2-1 for the parts outside the CDR3, the full variable domain is KAGVTQTPRYLIKTRGQQVTLSCSPISGHRSVSWYQQTPGQGLQFLFEYFSETQRNKGNFPGRFSGRQFSNSRSEMNVSTLELGDSALYLCASSLTSSYNEQFFGPGTRLTVL.

Only a few counts were recorded for this clonotype. The chain couples TRBV7-9 to TRBJ1-4, with 9 bases matching TRBD1. CDR1 is SEHNR and CDR2 is FQNEAQ in the germline V gene (reference sequence). The ends lost 5 bases at V and 0 bases at J; junction bases unmatched: 13. This CDR3 contains 19 residues. The DNA for the CDR3 is TGTGCCAGCAGCCCCGGAACCGTGGACAGGGGAACAACTAATGAAAAACTGTTTTTT. Its translation: CASSPGTVDRGTTNEKLFF. Full variable domain (missing parts from reference TRBV7-9 and TRBJ1-4): DTGVSQNPRHKITKRGQNVTFRCDPISEHNRLYWYRQTLGQGPEFLTYFQNEAQLEKSRLLSDRFSAERPKGSFSTLEIQRTEQGDSAMYLCASSPGTVDRGTTNEKLFFGSGTQLSVL.

In its sample, this clonotype was seen a few times. The chain links TRBV4-3 to TRBJ2-1; D not certain. Per germline, CDR1 LGHNA and CDR2 YSLEER. The V end was cut by 3 bases, the J end by 7 bases, with 22 bases between. The CDR3 consists of 17 residues. CDR3 in amino acids: CASSQWQASPWTNEQFF. CDR3 DNA: TGCGCCAGCAGCCAGTGGCAGGCCTCCCCGTGGACGAATGAGCAGTTCTTC.

The V and J genes are TRBV4-2 and TRBJ2-7; the match to TRBD1 covers 7 bases. Germline CDR1 and CDR2: LGHNA and YNFKEQ. This CDR3 is 15 amino acids long. V dropped 5 bases and J dropped 5; count of bases not matched to a gene: 12. The DNA of the CDR3 is TGTGCCAGCAGCTCCCGACAGGGACGCCTTGACGAGCAGTACTTC. Its protein is CASSSRQGRLDEQYF.

This clonotype was counted at least ten times. The genes are TRBV20-1 and TRBJ2-7, with 12 bases identical to TRBD2. Trimming cost V 5 bases and J 1 base; bases outside gene matches: 6. Germline V gene sequence: CDR1 DFQATT, CDR2 SNEGSKA (reference sequence). This CDR3 contains 15 residues. The CDR3: CSAAGTSGPSYEQYF. In nucleotides, the CDR3 is TGCAGTGCTGCCGGGACTAGCGGGCCATCCTACGAGCAGTACTTC.

This clonotype was observed at least ten times. The rearrangement links TRBV2 to TRBJ2-1; 15 bases match TRBD2. CDR3 length: 16 residues. Germline loops: CDR1 SNHLY, CDR2 FYNNEI. Losses at the gene ends were 9 bases for V and 7 bases for J; bases not matched to a gene: 10. CDR3 in DNA: TGTGCCAGTGGACTAGCGGGAGGGCCTTTCATGAATGAGCAGTTCTTC. It translates to CASGLAGGPFMNEQFF.

Concerning this clonotype itself: It is likely a read error, because the conserved phenylalanine at the end of the CDR3 is missing. This sequence joins TRBV29-1 and TRBJ1-1; D call uncertain. Between the trimmed V and J ends, which lost 0 bases and 1 base, there was a span of 24 bases. The germline V gene encodes CDR1 SQVTM and CDR2 ANQGSEA. CDR3 length equals 19 residues. In DNA form, the CDR3 reads TGCAGCGTTGAAGACGGTGCGGAGGGCGGATCTTTCGGGAACACTGAAGCTTTCCTT. It is translated as CSVEDGAEGGSFGNTEAFL.